These 23 T cell receptor beta chains were all obtained from the same sample, sequenced in a study of blood T cell repertoires in COVID-19. Profiling relied on immunoSEQ multiplex PCR, and the TCRdb table lists in-frame clones only, not all of them. The repertoire consists of tens of thousands of clones, with about 86% occurring once and the leading ten covering around 7.1%. Sequenced material: peripheral blood. The receptors were sampled from a woman aged 55-70 years with COVID-19, enrolled during active disease.

This rearrangement joins TRBV5-4 to TRBJ2-4, with 11 bases aligning to TRBD2. From germline, CDR1 is SGHNT and CDR2 YYREEE (reference sequence). The CDR3 loop spans 15 amino acids. With V trimmed by 4 bases and J by 6 bases, 6 bases remained unmatched. The CDR3 nucleotides are TGTGCCAGCAGCAAGGGACTAGCGGAGATAAACATTCAGTACTTC. This encodes CASSKGLAEINIQYF.

The chain uses TRBV28 and TRBJ1-3; 8 positions match TRBD1. The CDR3 totals 15 residues. Germline V lookup: CDR1 MDHEN, CDR2 SYDVKM. Trimming cost V 5 bases and J 3 bases; bases outside gene matches: 6. DNA of the CDR3: TGTGCCAGCAGTCCAGACAGGGGCATTGGAAACACCATATATTTT. Translating gives CASSPDRGIGNTIYF.

The J gene is TRBJ2-2, the V gene TRBV7-9; a possible D gene is TRBD2 (6 bases). The CDR3 has 16 residues. The V gene's germline CDR1 is SEHNR and CDR2 FQNEAQ (reference sequence). Between the trimmed V and J ends, which lost 1 base and 1 base, there was a span of 10 bases. The CDR3, as DNA: TGTGCCAGCAGCTTAGGGTTAGCGGAGAACACCGGGGAGCTGTTTTTT. Translated: CASSLGLAENTGELFF.

This clone was seen a few times. The CDR3 nucleotides read TGTGCCAGCAGTGAACGGGGAACGAACCCTCTCTATGGCTACACCTTC. Protein product: CASSERGTNPLYGYTF. The chain recombines TRBV6-1 with TRBJ1-2; D call uncertain. V dropped 2 bases and J dropped 4 bases, with 17 bases sitting between them. There are 16 residues in the CDR3. CDR1 is MNHNS, CDR2 SASEGT, per germline.

The V gene is TRBV11-2, the J gene TRBJ2-5, with D possibly matching TRBD2 (5 bases). Germline V gene lookup returns CDR1 SGHAT and CDR2 FQNNGV. The CDR3 length is 13 residues. The germline V and J ends were trimmed by 1 base and 9 bases, with 12 bases remaining between them. As DNA, the CDR3 is TGTGCCAGCAGCTTAGGGAGCCCCGGGGCCCAGTACTTC. Protein product: CASSLGSPGAQYF.

This rearrangement joins TRBV24-1 to TRBJ2-3, with 9 bases aligning to TRBD1. Germline V gene sequence: CDR1 KGHDR, CDR2 SFDVKD. Losses at the gene ends were 4 bases for V and 4 bases for J; bases not matched to a gene: 8. The CDR3 loop spans 16 amino acids. The chain's CDR3 is CATSEPTGGVSDTQYF. The CDR3 DNA is TGTGCCACCAGTGAACCGACAGGGGGGGTTTCAGATACGCAGTATTTT.

This clone was counted a single time. The V gene is TRBV27, the J gene TRBJ2-1; TRBD1 agrees at 9 bases. The CDR3 has 18 residues. J lost 1 base, V lost 3 bases, and 10 bases had no gene match. Germline lookup yields CDR1 MNHEY and CDR2 SMNVEV (reference sequence). The CDR3 nucleotides are TGTGCCAGCAGTTTCACAGGGGGCGCCCCATTTTCCTACAATGAGCAGTTCTTC. It specifies CASSFTGGAPFSYNEQFF.

The chain employs TRBV7-9 and TRBJ1-1; 7 bases are shared with TRBD1. In germline, CDR1 is SEHNR, CDR2 FQNEAQ (reference sequence). J gave up 3 bases and V 5 bases, and 3 bases lay outside the gene matches. CDR3 length equals 13 residues. CDR3 loop: CASSRGQYTEAFF. The CDR3 bases are TGTGCCAGCAGCCGGGGACAGTACACTGAAGCTTTCTTT. Complete variable domain (other parts from reference TRBV7-9 and TRBJ1-1): DTGVSQNPRHKITKRGQNVTFRCDPISEHNRLYWYRQTLGQGPEFLTYFQNEAQLEKSRLLSDRFSAERPKGSFSTLEIQRTEQGDSAMYLCASSRGQYTEAFFGQGTRLTVV.

This clone was detected only once. This chain joins TRBV6-6 and TRBJ1-2; 8 nucleotides line up with TRBD1. This CDR3 is built from 13 residues. Trimming removed 5 bases from V and 6 bases from J; junction bases left unmatched: 5. Germline loops: CDR1 MNHNY, CDR2 SVGAGI (reference sequence). CDR3 residues: CASSRQGIDGYTF. The DNA of the CDR3 is TGTGCCAGCAGTAGACAGGGGATCGATGGCTACACCTTC.

The V gene is TRBV3-1 (or the pseudogene TRBV3-2), the J gene TRBJ2-3; the match to TRBD2 covers 9 bases. CDR3 size: 16 residues. Germline trimming cut 4 bases from V and 3 bases from J; bases unmatched to any gene: 8. Germline CDR1 is LGHDT and CDR2 is YNNKEL (reference sequence). The CDR3 DNA is TGTGCCAGCAGCCCAGCGGGGGGCCCGCCTACAGATACGCAGTATTTT. Its protein is CASSPAGGPPTDTQYF.

V gene TRBV28 combines with J gene TRBJ1-1; D is unresolved. Germline V gives CDR1 MDHEN, CDR2 SYDVKM. V was shortened by 8 bases and J by 5 bases, with 12 bases between the two germline ends. This CDR3 is 12 amino acids long. This chain's CDR3 is CASGPVWTEAFF. CDR3 sequence (DNA): TGTGCCAGCGGGCCGGTTTGGACTGAAGCTTTCTTT.

The chain employs TRBV2 and TRBJ2-5, with 16 bases identical to TRBD2. CDR3 length: 17 residues. Germline V gives CDR1 SNHLY, CDR2 FYNNEI. V lost 2 bases, J lost 5 bases, and 5 bases stayed unmatched. CDR3 DNA sequence: TGTGCCAGCAGTGAATGGGGACTAGCGGGAGGGGGTGAGACCCAGTACTTC. Amino acid sequence: CASSEWGLAGGGETQYF. Using reference TRBV2 and TRBJ2-5 for the parts outside the CDR3, the full variable domain is EPEVTQTPSHQVTQMGQEVILRCVPISNHLYFYWYRQILGQKVEFLVSFYNNEISEKSEIFDDQFSVERPDGSNFTLKIRSTKLEDSAMYFCASSEWGLAGGGETQYFGPGTRLLVL.

This chain connects TRBV6-6 to TRBJ2-5, with D possibly TRBD1 on 5 matching bases. Trimming removed 5 bases at V and 1 base at J, with 5 bases between. Germline assignment: CDR1 MNHNY and CDR2 SVGAGI (reference sequence). CDR3 length: 12 amino acids. The CDR3, as DNA: TGTGCCAGCAGTGACAGCCAAGAGACCCAGTACTTC. It codes for CASSDSQETQYF.

The CDR3 here is CASSSSGEGYTF. The DNA of the CDR3 is TGTGCCAGCTCCTCCTCCGGGGAAGGCTACACCTTC. This sequence joins TRBV18 and TRBJ1-2, with unresolved D. In germline, CDR1 is KGHSH, CDR2 LQKENI. Trimming took 6 bases from V and 8 from J, leaving 13 bases between them. CDR3 length: 12 amino acids.

The chain couples TRBV2 to TRBJ1-5; the D is unclear. The germline gives CDR1 SNHLY, CDR2 FYNNEI. The CDR3 sequence is 13 residues long. The ends were cut back, 7 bases at V and 6 bases at J, with 13 bases in the middle. The CDR3 sequence: CASTRGEAQPQHF. The CDR3 DNA reads TGTGCCAGCACCCGGGGAGAGGCTCAGCCCCAGCATTTT.

The chain is built from TRBV15 and TRBJ2-1; tentative D call: TRBD2 (6 bases). CDR3 length: 17 amino acids. Trimming took 0 bases from V and 5 from J, leaving 17 bases between them. Germline loops: CDR1 LNHNV, CDR2 YYDKDF (reference sequence). The CDR3 sequence is CATSRDAGGMSDNEQFF. CDR3 nucleotides: TGTGCCACCAGCAGAGATGCTGGGGGGATGAGCGACAATGAGCAGTTCTTC.

This rearrangement joins TRBV5-5 to TRBJ2-5; D is unclear. Germline loops: CDR1 SGHKS, CDR2 YYEKEE (reference sequence). This CDR3 has 13 amino acids. The V gene lost 5 bases and the J gene lost 2 bases, with 10 bases spanning the gap. DNA for the CDR3: TGTGCCAGCAGGAAACTTGAACAAGAGACCCAGTACTTC. Translated, it gives CASRKLEQETQYF.

This clone was observed a single time. In DNA, the CDR3 is TGTGCCAGTAGTCCTTCTCCCAGGGCCCGCTCCTACAATGAGCAGTTCTTC. Protein sequence: CASSPSPRARSYNEQFF. The gene calls are TRBV19 and TRBJ2-1; tentative D call: TRBD1 (5 bases). CDR3 length equals 17 residues. CDR1 and CDR2 from the germline V gene are LNHDA and SQIVND (reference sequence). V was pared by 5 bases and J by 0 bases, with 17 bases between.

This chain joins TRBV10-3 and TRBJ1-2; 7 nucleotides agree with TRBD1. Germline V gene data show CDR1 as ENHRY and CDR2 as SYGVKD. CDR3 length equals 15 residues. The V gene end was trimmed by 6 bases and the J gene end by 3 bases; junction bases not matched to a gene: 10. The CDR3 bases are TGTGCCATCAGCCGAACACTAGGACAGGACTATGGCTACACCTTC. Amino acid sequence: CAISRTLGQDYGYTF.

This rearrangement joins TRBV11-3 to TRBJ2-7; D unresolved. Germline V CDR1 and CDR2: SGHNT, YENEEA. The germline V and J ends were trimmed by 5 bases and 5 bases, with 10 bases remaining between them. The CDR3 loop spans 12 amino acids. CDR3: CASSPFCDEQYF. CDR3 bases: TGTGCCAGCAGCCCGTTCTGCGACGAGCAGTACTTC.

The V and J genes are TRBV20-1 and TRBJ1-5; possibly TRBD1 for D (6 bases). The V end was cut by 3 bases, the J end by 5 bases, with 14 bases between. Per germline, CDR1 DFQATT and CDR2 SNEGSKA (reference sequence). The CDR3 has 14 residues. CDR3 in DNA: TGCAGTGCTAGTGATTTAGGGGGATATCAGCCCCAGCATTTT. Protein sequence: CSASDLGGYQPQHF.

DNA of the CDR3: TGTGCCTGGAGTGTACTTGGGGGGGCGGACACTGAAGCTTTCTTT. Amino acids: CAWSVLGGADTEAFF. This chain connects TRBV30 to TRBJ1-1, with TRBD1 as a possible D gene (6 bases). This CDR3 spans 15 amino acids. Trimming stripped 0 bases from V and 3 bases from J, with 14 bases between. Germline lookup yields CDR1 GTSNPN and CDR2 SVGIG (reference sequence).

The chain employs TRBV27 and TRBJ2-1, with TRBD2 matching 16 bases. This CDR3 spans 20 amino acids. The ends lost 3 bases at V and 4 bases at J; junction bases unmatched: 12. Looked up from germline, CDR1 is MNHEY and CDR2 is SMNVEV (reference sequence). The CDR3 DNA is TGTGCCAGCAGTTTCCAGGCCTTGGGACTAGCGGGAGGGGGATACAATGAGCAGTTCTTC. Translating gives CASSFQALGLAGGGYNEQFF.